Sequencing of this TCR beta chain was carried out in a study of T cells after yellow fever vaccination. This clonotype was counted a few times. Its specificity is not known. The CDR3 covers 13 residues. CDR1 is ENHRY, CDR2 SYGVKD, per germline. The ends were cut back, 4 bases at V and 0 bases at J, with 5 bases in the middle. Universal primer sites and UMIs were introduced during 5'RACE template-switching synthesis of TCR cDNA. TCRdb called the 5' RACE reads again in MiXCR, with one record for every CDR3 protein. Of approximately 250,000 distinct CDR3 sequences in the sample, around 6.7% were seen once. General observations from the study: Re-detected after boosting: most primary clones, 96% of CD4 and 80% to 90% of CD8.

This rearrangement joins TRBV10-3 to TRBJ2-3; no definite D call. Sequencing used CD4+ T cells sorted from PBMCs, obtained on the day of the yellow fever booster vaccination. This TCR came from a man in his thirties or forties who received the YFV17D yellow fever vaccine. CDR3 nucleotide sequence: TGTGCCATCAGTGCGGAGAGCACAGATACGCAGTATTTT. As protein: CAISAESTDTQYF.